This passage covers 22 T cell receptor beta chains from one sample sequenced in a study of Ad26.COV2.S vaccination and SARS-CoV-2 variants. Generated by immunoSEQ multiplex PCR, the TCRdb table keeps only in-frame clones and is missing some. The table has hundreds of thousands of clones, roughly 89% seen once. The treatment was: approximately 18 received Ad26.COV2.S at low or high dose, single or two shots; 5 received placebo; per-sample allocation not given. The investigators took samples on day 63 after the first vaccine or placebo injection. This material consisted of peripheral blood, taken in a trial of Ad26.COV2.S vaccine versus placebo. Receptors were obtained from a person between 18 and 65 years old who received the Ad26.COV2.S COVID-19 vaccine or a placebo.

The rearrangement uses TRBV24-1 and TRBJ2-1; either TRBD1 or TRBD2 may fit D (7 bases each). The V gene lost 4 bases and the J gene lost 6 bases, with 18 bases spanning the gap. The CDR3 totals 16 residues. Germline V lookup: CDR1 KGHDR, CDR2 SFDVKD. CDR3 sequence: CATSDPSGGVGNEQFF. DNA of the CDR3: TGTGCCACCAGTGACCCCTCAGGGGGGGTCGGCAATGAGCAGTTCTTC.

This clone was recorded only once. The chain recombines TRBV18 with TRBJ2-5; 7 bases are shared with TRBD1. V shed 4 bases and J 5 bases; nucleotides not matched to a gene: 13. CDR1 is KGHSH and CDR2 is LQKENI in the germline V gene. CDR3 length: 16 residues. The CDR3 reads CASSQGTANHRETQYF. The CDR3 DNA is TGTGCCAGCTCACAAGGGACAGCCAATCATCGGGAGACCCAGTACTTC.

A word on this clone: Other DNA variants within this sample encode the same CDR3. The V and J genes are TRBV6-2 or TRBV6-3 and TRBJ1-5; 7 nucleotides line up with TRBD1. The junction had 7 bases not matched to a gene; V was cut back by 4 bases and J by 4 bases. Germline CDR1 MNHEY, CDR2 SVGEGT. The CDR3 loop spans 15 amino acids. CDR3 sequence (DNA): TGTGCCAGCAGTTGGGTAGGGGGCGCGAATCAGCCCCAGCATTTT. Protein: CASSWVGGANQPQHF.

The gene calls are TRBV6-5 and TRBJ1-2; 7 bases agree with TRBD1. The trim removed 5 bases at V and 8 bases at J, leaving 8 bases unmatched. The CDR3 consists of 13 residues. The germline V gene encodes CDR1 MNHEY and CDR2 SVGAGI. The CDR3 sequence is CASSRDREFGYTF. The DNA of the CDR3 is TGTGCCAGCAGTAGAGACAGGGAATTCGGCTACACCTTC.

The genes are TRBV19 and TRBJ1-1; TRBD1 might be the D (5 bases). CDR1 and CDR2 from the germline V gene are LNHDA and SQIVND (reference sequence). This CDR3 is built from 14 residues. V was clipped by 6 bases and J by 4 bases, with 15 bases between them. Written as DNA, the CDR3 is TGTGCCAGTAGCCCGGGGGGGAGAGGCACTGAAGCTTTCTTT. Translating gives CASSPGGRGTEAFF.

In this sample, this clone turned up once. V is TRBV6-2 or TRBV6-3 and J is TRBJ1-2; no clear D. Germline lookup yields CDR1 MNHEY and CDR2 SVGEGT. This CDR3 spans 13 amino acids. Trimming stripped 5 bases from V and 3 bases from J, with 10 bases between. CDR3 in amino acids: CASSDPGHYGYTF. Written as DNA, the CDR3 is TGTGCCAGCAGTGACCCAGGACACTATGGCTACACCTTC.

In this sample, this clone turned up a few times. The rearrangement uses TRBV7-9 and TRBJ2-1, with D possibly called TRBD1 or TRBD2 (5 bases each). The CDR3 spans 14 residues. Per the germline V gene, CDR1 is SEHNR and CDR2 is FQNEAQ (reference sequence). Trimming removed 6 bases at V and 7 bases at J, with 16 bases between. For the CDR3, the DNA is TGTGCCAGCAGTCCGCGAGTCGGGGCAAATGAGCAGTTCTTC. Its translation is CASSPRVGANEQFF.

The table lists this clone with a few counts. The J gene is TRBJ1-2, the V gene TRBV7-9; D is ambiguous. V was shortened by 2 bases and J by 4 bases, with 2 bases between the two germline ends. This CDR3 spans 11 amino acids. Germline V gene lookup returns CDR1 SEHNR and CDR2 FQNEAQ (reference sequence). Here the CDR3 reads CASSLFYGYTF. Here the CDR3 DNA reads TGTGCCAGCAGCTTATTCTATGGCTACACCTTC.

The chain has TRBV7-2 and TRBJ2-1; 9 bases are shared with TRBD1. This CDR3 comprises 14 residues. Per the germline V gene, CDR1 is SGHTA and CDR2 is FQGNSA. V gave up 2 bases and J gave up 8 bases; unmatched junction bases: 4. As DNA, the CDR3 is TGTGCCAGCAGCTTAAACAGGGGGCCATATGAGCAGTTCTTC. Translated: CASSLNRGPYEQFF.

The DNA of the CDR3 is TGCGCCAGCAATGACAGGGGGGCGCCCTACGAGCAGTACGTC. This encodes CASNDRGAPYEQYV. The rearrangement links TRBV10-2 to TRBJ2-7; 9 positions agree with TRBD1. Germline V CDR1 and CDR2: WSHSY, SAAADI. The V segment lost 7 bases and the J segment 2 bases; nucleotides outside the gene matches: 6. The CDR3 has 14 residues.

The chain employs TRBV5-3 and TRBJ2-1, with D unresolved. TRBV5-3 is labeled an ORF, and its function is uncertain. The CDR3 covers 11 residues. V lost 1 base, J lost 9 bases, and 5 bases lay in between. CDR3 protein: CARSLYGEQFF. The CDR3 DNA follows: TGTGCCAGAAGCTTGTATGGTGAGCAGTTCTTC.

The chain has TRBV6-5 and TRBJ2-5; 10 nucleotides match TRBD2. V shed 4 bases and J 7 bases; nucleotides not matched to a gene: 12. CDR3 size: 16 residues. Germline V gene sequence: CDR1 MNHEY, CDR2 SVGAGI. The CDR3 sequence is CASSSPLAGDGRTQYF. Written as DNA, the CDR3 is TGTGCCAGCAGTTCCCCTCTAGCGGGGGACGGTAGGACCCAGTACTTC.

The chain joins TRBV18 to TRBJ1-2; a possible D gene is TRBD1 (6 bases). V was cut by 0 bases and J by 5 bases, with 19 bases left in between. Germline V lookup: CDR1 KGHSH, CDR2 LQKENI. The CDR3 extends over 17 amino acids. The CDR3 DNA reads TGTGCCAGCTCACCACCGGCGAACAGGGTCAGCATTTATGGCTACACCTTC. Its protein is CASSPPANRVSIYGYTF.

The V gene is TRBV18, the J gene TRBJ2-5; D may be TRBD1 or TRBD2 (6 bases each). Germline V gene sequence: CDR1 KGHSH, CDR2 LQKENI. This CDR3 is 14 amino acids long. V shed 2 bases and J shed 5 bases, with 12 bases lying between them. The CDR3 DNA reads TGTGCCAGCTCACCAAGGGGGGCAGAGGAGACCCAGTACTTC. Translation: CASSPRGAEETQYF.

The genes are TRBV27 and TRBJ2-7; D might be TRBD2 (7 bases). Between the trimmed V and J ends, which lost 6 bases and 9 bases, there was a span of 12 bases. From germline, CDR1 is MNHEY and CDR2 SMNVEV (reference sequence). The CDR3 has 11 residues. The CDR3 is CASSGGHGQYF. The CDR3 bases are TGTGCCAGCAGCGGGGGGCATGGGCAGTACTTC.

This rearrangement joins TRBV5-1 to TRBJ1-2; no definite D call. The V gene lost 0 bases and the J gene lost 8 bases, with 20 bases spanning the gap. The CDR3 spans 16 residues. Germline V CDR1 and CDR2: SGHRS, YFSETQ. The CDR3 bases are TGCGCCAGCAGCTTGGACGCGGCAACTTTGTTTCTCGGCTACACCTTC. Amino acids: CASSLDAATLFLGYTF.

The V gene is TRBV12-3 or TRBV12-4, the J gene TRBJ2-3; tentatively, D is TRBD1 (6 bases). The germline V and J ends were trimmed by 7 bases and 0 bases, with 8 bases remaining between them. The CDR3 is 13 residues long. The CDR3, as DNA: TGTGCCAGCAAAGGACAGAGCACAGATACGCAGTATTTT. Translating it yields CASKGQSTDTQYF.

The rearrangement links TRBV6-5 to TRBJ1-2; D unclear. The CDR3 length is 12 residues. Germline loops: CDR1 MNHEY, CDR2 SVGAGI. Trimming cost V 6 bases and J 4 bases, with 9 bases left between them. The CDR3: CASSGLAYGYTF. The CDR3 nucleotides read TGTGCCAGCAGCGGACTAGCCTATGGCTACACCTTC.

The chain employs TRBV28 and TRBJ1-2, with no clear D. The CDR3 spans 12 residues. Germline CDR1 is MDHEN and CDR2 is SYDVKM. Trimming removed 3 bases at V and 1 base at J, with 3 bases between. In DNA form, the CDR3 reads TGTGCCAGCAGTTTGTTTAACTATGGCTACACCTTC. Translated, it gives CASSLFNYGYTF.

CDR3 in DNA: TGTGCCAGCAGCGTAGAGGTCTTCGCAGGGCCATTAGGCTACACCTTC. Translated: CASSVEVFAGPLGYTF. This chain links TRBV9 with TRBJ1-2; TRBD1 might be the D (5 bases). From germline, CDR1 is SGDLS and CDR2 YYNGEE. The length of the CDR3 is 16 residues. Trimming removed 0 bases at V and 8 bases at J, with 20 bases between.

The V gene is TRBV13, the J gene TRBJ2-1; 14 bases map to TRBD2. This CDR3 spans 15 amino acids. Germline CDR1 reads PRHDT; CDR2 reads FYEKMQ (reference sequence). Losses at the gene ends were 2 bases for V and 7 bases for J; bases not matched to a gene: 1. The CDR3 nucleotides are TGTGCCAGCAGCTTATGGACTAGCGGGAGGAATGAGCAGTTCTTC. This gives the protein CASSLWTSGRNEQFF.

A single count supports this clone. CDR3 bases: TGTGCCAGCAGCTTAGCGGTGGGGCTCACAGATACGCAGTATTTT. Its translation is CASSLAVGLTDTQYF. The rearrangement links TRBV7-9 to TRBJ2-3, with D maybe TRBD1 (5 bases). The CDR3 has 15 amino acids. Germline loops: CDR1 SEHNR, CDR2 FQNEAQ (reference sequence). V was trimmed by 0 bases and J by 2 bases, leaving 9 bases between them.